This T cell receptor beta chain was identified in a study of T cells in narcolepsy. Study at large: Healthy controls were enrolled alongside patients with narcolepsy type 1 or type 2.

Using immunoSEQ multiplex PCR, the repertoire was profiled, and TCRdb retains in-frame clones only, with some absent. The sample records more than 30,000 clones, roughly 80% being singletons. This clone was seen more than once but under ten times. The antigen remains undetermined. The CDR3 runs to 14 residues. V lost 4 bases to trimming and J lost 10 bases, with 14 bases between them. Per the germline V gene, CDR1 is WSHSY and CDR2 is SAAADI. Findings and caveats of the study: Healthy controls reportedly lacked the autoreactive clonotypes serially found in patients' blood.

Sample: CD45RA- memory CD4+ T cells from PBMCs. The rearrangement joins TRBV10-2 to TRBJ1-6, with a tentative D call TRBD1 (6 bases). This clonotype originated in a human donor with narcolepsy. The DNA of the CDR3 is TGCGCCAGCAGTGGGTCAGGGGACCGATCACCCCTCCACTTT. Its translation is CASSGSGDRSPLHF.